This entry features one T cell receptor (beta chain) sequence. This entry comes from a study of blood T cell repertoires in COVID-19. Across the study: Specimens from acute and convalescent COVID-19 originated in the United States, Italy and Spain. Sample material is recorded as cDNA or gDNA derived from T cells, B-cell-depleted T cells, or PBMCs.

The table came from immunoSEQ multiplex PCR; TCRdb's copy has only in-frame clones and leaves some out. The data show approximately 240,000 clones, about nine tenths seen once. Those who participated ranged in age from 18 to 89 years and resided in approximately 23 US areas. V lost 0 bases and J lost 9, with 7 bases in between. This CDR3 contains 12 residues. Looked up from germline, CDR1 is SGHRS and CDR2 is YFSETQ. The rearrangement joins TRBV5-1 to TRBJ2-1; D ambiguous. Sequencing was done on a sample of PBMCs or T cells enriched from blood (not recorded which). The clonotype was recovered from a woman younger than 45 with acute COVID-19. The CDR3 loop reads CASSLEWAEQFF. In nucleotides, the CDR3 is TGCGCCAGCAGCTTGGAGTGGGCTGAGCAGTTCTTC.